Shown below are 6 T cell receptor beta chains from a single sample sequenced in a study of blood T cell repertoires in COVID-19. Method: immunoSEQ multiplex PCR; TCRdb's copy keeps in-frame clones and lacks some. The sample holds some 400,000 clones, nearly 90% seen once. The sequenced sample was peripheral blood. Receptors originate from a man younger than 35 with active or convalescent COVID-19.

This clone is a singleton in its sample. The chain employs TRBV6-4 and TRBJ1-5; D not certain. V was cut by 3 bases and J by 0 bases, with 12 bases left in between. Germline V gene lookup returns CDR1 MRHNA and CDR2 SNTAGT. The CDR3 runs to 16 residues. The CDR3 DNA reads TGTGCCAGCAGTGAACAACAGCCGTATAGCAATCAGCCCCAGCATTTT. Translating it yields CASSEQQPYSNQPQHF.

The chain uses TRBV5-6 and TRBJ1-4; D is uncertain. This CDR3 has 14 residues. Trimming removed 1 base at V and 1 base at J, with 5 bases between. Germline CDR1 and CDR2: SGHDT and YYEEEE. CDR3 sequence reads: CASSLFVTNEKLFF. CDR3 sequence (DNA): TGTGCCAGCAGCTTGTTCGTAACTAATGAAAAACTGTTTTTT.

The rearrangement links TRBV3-1 (or the pseudogene TRBV3-2) to TRBJ1-4, with 7 bases that match TRBD1. The CDR3 is made up of 17 amino acids. Germline V CDR1 and CDR2: LGHDT, YNNKEL (reference sequence). Trimming removed 4 bases from V and 3 bases from J; junction bases left unmatched: 11. The CDR3 region has the DNA TGTGCCAGCAGCCTATCGACAGGGCGTTTAGCTAATGAAAAACTGTTTTTT. Translated, it gives CASSLSTGRLANEKLFF.

This chain uses TRBV6-1 with TRBJ1-2; D not resolved. Trimming removed 0 bases from V and 4 bases from J, with 9 bases in between. The CDR3 spans 14 residues. Germline V gene data show CDR1 as MNHNS and CDR2 as SASEGT. DNA for the CDR3: TGTGCCAGCAGTGAAGCGCGAACTGCCTATGGCTACACCTTC. This sequence encodes CASSEARTAYGYTF.

The chain employs TRBV3-1 (or the pseudogene TRBV3-2) and TRBJ2-3, with a weak D call TRBD2 (5 bases). CDR3 length: 13 residues. The germline V gene encodes CDR1 LGHDT and CDR2 YNNKEL (reference sequence). V was trimmed by 3 bases and J by 9 bases, leaving 13 bases between them. The DNA of the CDR3 is TGTGCCAGCAGCCAGGAGCTAGCTGAAACGCAGTATTTT. It specifies CASSQELAETQYF.

V is TRBV12-3 or TRBV12-4 and J is TRBJ2-2, with D unclear. The CDR3 runs 13 residues. Trimming took off 7 bases at V and 7 bases at J, with 13 bases between the two ends. Written as DNA, the CDR3 is TGTGCCAGCAATAATCGGAGAGGCGGGGAGCTGTTTTTT. Translated: CASNNRRGGELFF.